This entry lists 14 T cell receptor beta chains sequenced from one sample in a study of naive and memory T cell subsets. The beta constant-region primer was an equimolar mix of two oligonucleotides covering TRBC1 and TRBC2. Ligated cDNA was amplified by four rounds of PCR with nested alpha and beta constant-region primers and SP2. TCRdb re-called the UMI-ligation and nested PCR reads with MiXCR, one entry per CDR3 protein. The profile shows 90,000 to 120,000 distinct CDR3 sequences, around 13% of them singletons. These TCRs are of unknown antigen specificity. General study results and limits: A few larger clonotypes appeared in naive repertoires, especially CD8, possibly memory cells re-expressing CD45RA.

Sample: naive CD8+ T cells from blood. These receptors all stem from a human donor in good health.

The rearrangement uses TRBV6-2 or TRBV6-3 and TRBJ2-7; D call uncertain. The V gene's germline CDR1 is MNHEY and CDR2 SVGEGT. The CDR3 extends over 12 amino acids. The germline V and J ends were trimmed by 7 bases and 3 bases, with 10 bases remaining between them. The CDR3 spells CASISDGYEQYF. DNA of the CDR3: TGTGCCAGCATCTCGGACGGCTACGAGCAGTACTTC.

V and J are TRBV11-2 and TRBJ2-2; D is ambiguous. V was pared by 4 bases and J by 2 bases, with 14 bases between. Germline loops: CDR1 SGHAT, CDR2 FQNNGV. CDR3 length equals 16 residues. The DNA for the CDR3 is TGTGCCAGCAGCTCCCCACCCGGGCGTAACACCGGGGAGCTGTTTTTT. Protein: CASSSPPGRNTGELFF. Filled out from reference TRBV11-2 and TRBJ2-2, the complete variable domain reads EAGVAQSPRYKIIEKRQSVAFWCNPISGHATLYWYQQILGQGPKLLIQFQNNGVVDDSQLPKDRFSAERLKGVDSTLKIQPAKLEDSAVYLCASSSPPGRNTGELFFGEGSRLTVL.

For the CDR3, the DNA is TGCAGCGTTGTTACTAGCGGCGCGAACACCGGGGAGCTGTTTTTT. Amino acids: CSVVTSGANTGELFF. V usage is TRBV29-1 and J usage is TRBJ2-2, with 8 bases that match TRBD2. The CDR3 has 15 residues. With V trimmed by 4 bases and J by 0 bases, 4 bases remained unmatched. Germline values: CDR1 SQVTM, CDR2 ANQGSEA.

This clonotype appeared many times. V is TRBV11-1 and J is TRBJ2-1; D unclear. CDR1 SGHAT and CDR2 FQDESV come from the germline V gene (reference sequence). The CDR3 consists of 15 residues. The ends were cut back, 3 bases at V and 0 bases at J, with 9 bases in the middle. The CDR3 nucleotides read TGTGCCAGCAGCTTTGCGGTGAGCTCCTACAATGAGCAGTTCTTC. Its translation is CASSFAVSSYNEQFF.

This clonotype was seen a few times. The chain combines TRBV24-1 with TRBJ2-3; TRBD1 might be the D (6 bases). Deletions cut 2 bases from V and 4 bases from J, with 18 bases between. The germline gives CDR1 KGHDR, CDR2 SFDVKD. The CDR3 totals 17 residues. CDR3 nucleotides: TGTGCCACCAGTGATTCTATTGGGGGCGCTTTCCCAGATACGCAGTATTTT. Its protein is CATSDSIGGAFPDTQYF.

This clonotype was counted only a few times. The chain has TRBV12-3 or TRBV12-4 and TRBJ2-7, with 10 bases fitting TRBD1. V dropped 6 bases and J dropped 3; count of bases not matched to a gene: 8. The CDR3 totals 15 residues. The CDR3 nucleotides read TGTGCCAGCAGCCCCACCGGGACAGGGGTCTACGAGCAGTACTTC. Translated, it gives CASSPTGTGVYEQYF.

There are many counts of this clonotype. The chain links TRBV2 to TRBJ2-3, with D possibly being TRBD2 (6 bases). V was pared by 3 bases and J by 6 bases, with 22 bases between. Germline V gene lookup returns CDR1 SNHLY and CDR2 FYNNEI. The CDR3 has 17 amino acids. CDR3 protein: CASSDYPEGRKTDTQYF. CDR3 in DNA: TGTGCCAGCAGTGATTATCCGGAGGGCAGAAAAACGGATACGCAGTATTTT.

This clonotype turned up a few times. The CDR3 bases are TGTGCCACCAGTGATTTAGGGCAGAAAGATACGCAGTATTTT. Its protein product is CATSDLGQKDTQYF. V and J are TRBV24-1 and TRBJ2-3; D ambiguous. V dropped 1 base and J dropped 5 bases, with 9 bases sitting between them. Germline V gene data show CDR1 as KGHDR and CDR2 as SFDVKD. The CDR3 totals 14 residues.

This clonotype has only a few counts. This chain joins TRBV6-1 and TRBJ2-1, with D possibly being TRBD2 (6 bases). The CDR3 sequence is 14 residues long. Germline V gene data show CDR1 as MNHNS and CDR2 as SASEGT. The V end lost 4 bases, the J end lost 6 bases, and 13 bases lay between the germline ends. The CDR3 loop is CASSVLIGGNEQFF. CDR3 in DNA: TGTGCCAGCAGTGTTCTAATCGGGGGCAATGAGCAGTTCTTC.

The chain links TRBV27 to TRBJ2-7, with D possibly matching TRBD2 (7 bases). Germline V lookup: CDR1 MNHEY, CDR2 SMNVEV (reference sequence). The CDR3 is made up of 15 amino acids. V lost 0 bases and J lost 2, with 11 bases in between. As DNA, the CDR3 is TGTGCCAGCAGTTTATCGGGGGCGGGGGCCTACGAGCAGTACTTC. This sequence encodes CASSLSGAGAYEQYF.

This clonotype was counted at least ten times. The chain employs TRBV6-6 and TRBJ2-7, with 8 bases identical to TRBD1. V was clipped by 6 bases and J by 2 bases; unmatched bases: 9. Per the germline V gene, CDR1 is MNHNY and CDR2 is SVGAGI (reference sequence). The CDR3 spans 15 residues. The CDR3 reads CASRHGGTGAYEQYF. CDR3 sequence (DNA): TGTGCCAGCAGGCACGGCGGGACAGGCGCCTACGAGCAGTACTTC.

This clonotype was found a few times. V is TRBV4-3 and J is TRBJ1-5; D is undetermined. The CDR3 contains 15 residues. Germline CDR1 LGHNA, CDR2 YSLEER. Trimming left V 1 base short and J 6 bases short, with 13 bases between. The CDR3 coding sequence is TGCGCCAGCAGCCAAGGCAGTTCACCCAGTCAGCCCCAGCATTTT. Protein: CASSQGSSPSQPQHF.

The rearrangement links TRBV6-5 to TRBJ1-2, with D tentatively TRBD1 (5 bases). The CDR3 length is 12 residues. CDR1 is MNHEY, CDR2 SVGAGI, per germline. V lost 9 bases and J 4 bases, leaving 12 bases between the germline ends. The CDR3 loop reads CASSGGTYGYTF. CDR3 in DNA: TGTGCCAGTAGTGGGGGGACCTATGGCTACACCTTC.

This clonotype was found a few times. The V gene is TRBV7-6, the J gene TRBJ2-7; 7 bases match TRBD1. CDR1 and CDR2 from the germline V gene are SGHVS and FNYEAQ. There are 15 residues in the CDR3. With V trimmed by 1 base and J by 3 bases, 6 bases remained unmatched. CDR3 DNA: TGTGCCAGCAGCTTAGGGACAGGAGTAGTCTACGAGCAGTACTTC. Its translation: CASSLGTGVVYEQYF.